These T cell receptor beta chains were read from a single sample in a study of shared clonotypes between healthy human individuals. Only in-frame clones appear in the TCRdb table, and some are missing; sequencing was by immunoSEQ multiplex PCR. Seen here are about 960,000 clones, over 60% observed once, and the top ten hold approximately 1.5%. Sequenced: memory CD4+ T cells sorted from blood. The receptors were gathered from a man in his late teens or twenties in good health. CDR3s include the opening cysteine and the closing phenylalanine or tryptophan. A D gene is named only where the DNA matches it firmly. Not every row has a clone size; where given, it reads once, few, many or a size class.

d_gene,v_gene,j_gene,abundance,CDR3nt,CDR3aa
NA,TRBV5-6,TRBJ2-3,NA,TGTGCCAGCAGCTTTGGCGGGGTTACAGATACGCAGTATTTT,CASSFGGVTDTQYF
TRBD2,TRBV5-1,TRBJ2-5,NA,TGCGCCAGCCTGAGACTAGCGGGCTCACAAGAGACCCAGTACTTC,CASLRLAGSQETQYF
NA,TRBV5-1,TRBJ2-3,NA,TGCGCCAGCAGCCCTGTAGCGGATACGCAGTATTTT,CASSPVADTQYF
NA,TRBV7-6,TRBJ2-5,NA,TGTGCCAGCAGCTTAGCGGGAGTAAGAGGAGAGACCCAGTACTTC,CASSLAGVRGETQYF
NA,TRBV5-4,TRBJ2-2,NA,TGTGCCAGCAGCATACAACAGGCGGCCGGGGAGCTGTTTTTT,CASSIQQAAGELFF
TRBD1,TRBV5-1,TRBJ2-7,NA,TGCGCCAGCAGCTTAGGGACAGGAGCGAGGGAGCAGTACTTC,CASSLGTGAREQYF
NA,TRBV18,TRBJ1-4,NA,TGTGCCAGCTCACCAACCTTTTCGGGTTCGGAAAAACTGTTTTTT,CASSPTFSGSEKLFF
TRBD2,TRBV6-5,TRBJ2-7,NA,TGTGCCAGCAGACAGACTAGCGGGTACTCCTACGAGCAGTACTTC,CASRQTSGYSYEQYF
NA,TRBV11-1,TRBJ2-2,NA,TGTGCCAGCAGCCACGATTCACAGGGTACTCAGAACACCGGGGAGCTGTTTTTT,CASSHDSQGTQNTGELFF
NA,TRBV2,TRBJ1-1,NA,TGTGCCACCTTCATTGGCAGGGTCGTAGGTACGGCTGAAGCTTTCTTT,CATFIGRVVGTAEAFF
TRBD1,TRBV27,TRBJ1-1,few,TGTGCCAGCAGCCGCTGGGGACAGGGGGACACTGAAGCTTTCTTT,CASSRWGQGDTEAFF
TRBD2,TRBV5-1,TRBJ2-2,NA,TGCGCCAGCAGCCCCCGAGCGGGGGGCAACACCGGGGAGCTGTTTTTT,CASSPRAGGNTGELFF
TRBD2,TRBV15,TRBJ2-3,NA,TGTGCCACCCGGGGGGGAGGGTCCACCGATACGCAGTATTTT,CATRGGGSTDTQYF
NA,TRBV5-1,TRBJ1-1,NA,TGCGCCAGCAGTCCGTACCTGGACACAGAAGCTTTCTTT,CASSPYLDTEAFF
TRBD1,TRBV7-9,TRBJ1-3,NA,TGTGCCAGCAGCTCACAGGGGGCGCGAAACACCATATATTTT,CASSSQGARNTIYF
TRBD1,TRBV5-6,TRBJ2-1,NA,TGTGCCAGCAGCTTAGGACAGGGCTATGAGCAGTTCTTC,CASSLGQGYEQFF
TRBD2,TRBV2,TRBJ2-5,NA,TGTGCCAGCACCTACGAAGGCGGGGAGGGGGAGACCCAGTACTTC,CASTYEGGEGETQYF
NA,TRBV7-9,TRBJ2-7,NA,TGTGCCAGCAGCTCGAGGGAAGGGAGCTCCTACGAGCAGTACTTC,CASSSREGSSYEQYF
TRBD1,TRBV9,TRBJ2-4,once,TGTGCCAGCAGCTCCCAGGGGGCGGGCATAAACATTCAGTACTTC,CASSSQGAGINIQYF
NA,TRBV6-6,TRBJ1-2,many,TGTGCCAGCAGCGGGACGGTCGAGGGGTACACCTTC,CASSGTVEGYTF
NA,TRBV18,TRBJ2-4,NA,TGTGCCAGCTCACCACCGACCGGGACTGAAAACATTCAGTACTTC,CASSPPTGTENIQYF
NA,TRBV5-1,TRBJ2-3,NA,TGCGCCAGCAGCTCGCAGGGAGGCTTCACAGATACGCAGTATTTT,CASSSQGGFTDTQYF
NA,TRBV7-2,TRBJ2-3,NA,TGTGCCAGCAGCTTAATGGTAGATACGCAGTATTTT,CASSLMVDTQYF
NA,TRBV5-8,TRBJ1-2,NA,TGTGCCAGCAGGGGAGACAGGATCTACACCTTC,CASRGDRIYTF